Shown below are 24 T cell receptor beta chains from a single sample sequenced in a study of T cell responses to AZD1222 COVID-19 vaccine. Sequencing used immunoSEQ multiplex PCR; TCRdb keeps in-frame clones, though not all of them. The table lists 100,000 to 150,000 clones, less than 90% of them singletons, with approximately 4% in the top ten. The sequencing used peripheral blood, collected on day 0 of AZD1222 vaccination. The receptor set was obtained from an adult in good health.

The V gene is TRBV27, the J gene TRBJ1-1; 11 bases map to TRBD1. In germline, CDR1 is MNHEY, CDR2 SMNVEV (reference sequence). The J segment lost 4 bases and the V segment lost 1 base, leaving 2 bases of the junction unmatched. This CDR3 has 15 amino acids. In DNA, the CDR3 is TGTGCCAGCAGTTTATGGACAGGGGGCGGCACTGAAGCTTTCTTT. This codes for CASSLWTGGGTEAFF.

The chain recombines TRBV5-4 with TRBJ2-3, with 9 bases lining up with TRBD2. Germline assignment: CDR1 SGHNT and CDR2 YYREEE (reference sequence). After removal of 1 base from V and 2 bases from J, the junction contained 8 bases not matched to a gene. This CDR3 contains 17 residues. CDR3 coding DNA: TGTGCCAGCAGCTTGCGTGGCGGGGGGGCTGCCACAGATACGCAGTATTTT. This encodes CASSLRGGGAATDTQYF.

This chain joins TRBV11-3 and TRBJ2-2; D gene unclear. V was cut by 5 bases and J by 6 bases, with 10 bases left in between. This CDR3 is built from 13 residues. Germline CDR1 SGHNT, CDR2 YENEEA. The CDR3 is CASSPTHPGELFF. DNA for the CDR3: TGTGCCAGCAGCCCTACCCATCCCGGGGAGCTGTTTTTT. Full variable domain (remainder filled in from reference TRBV11-3 and TRBJ2-2): EAGVVQSPRYKIIEKKQPVAFWCNPISGHNTLYWYLQNLGQGPELLIRYENEEAVDDSQLPKDRFSAERLKGVDSTLKIQPAELGDSAVYLCASSPTHPGELFFGEGSRLTVL.

The chain joins TRBV28 to TRBJ2-3; perhaps D is TRBD1 or TRBD2 (5 bases each). There are 13 residues in the CDR3. Per the germline V gene, CDR1 is MDHEN and CDR2 is SYDVKM. V was shortened by 5 bases and J by 10 bases, with 16 bases between the two germline ends. CDR3 DNA sequence: TGTGCCAGCAGTGGACCGATCGGGGCGTCGCAGTATTTT. Translated: CASSGPIGASQYF.

About this clone: Germline and junction disagree at one end, which may indicate a read error. CDR3 protein: CASSQGSNQPQHF. CDR3 DNA: TGTGCCAGCAGCCAAGGGAGCAACCAGCCCCAGCATTTT. The chain is built from TRBV7-8 and TRBJ1-5; D unresolved. This CDR3 region has 13 residues. CDR1 SGHVS and CDR2 FQNEAQ come from the germline V gene.

The V and J genes are TRBV19 and TRBJ1-3, with 7 bases that match TRBD1. With V trimmed by 5 bases and J by 3 bases, 4 bases remained unmatched. The CDR3 contains 14 residues. CDR1 is LNHDA, CDR2 SQIVND, per germline (reference sequence). The CDR3, as DNA: TGTGCCAGTAGTTTAAGGGGGCGTGGAAACACCATATATTTT. It encodes CASSLRGRGNTIYF. Filled out from reference TRBV19 and TRBJ1-3, the complete variable domain reads DGGITQSPKYLFRKEGQNVTLSCEQNLNHDAMYWYRQDPGQGLRLIYYSQIVNDFQKGDIAEGYSVSREKKESFPLTVTSAQKNPTAFYLCASSLRGRGNTIYFGEGSWLTVV.

V gene TRBV19 combines with J gene TRBJ1-2; D unresolved. CDR3 size: 15 residues. CDR1 is LNHDA and CDR2 is SQIVND in the germline V gene (reference sequence). Trimming stripped 7 bases from V and 1 base from J, with 16 bases between. In nucleotides, the CDR3 is TGTGCCAGTAACACAGCTCAATACCGTAACTATGGCTACACCTTC. This codes for CASNTAQYRNYGYTF.

The chain carries TRBV9 and TRBJ1-1; no definite D call. CDR1 SGDLS and CDR2 YYNGEE come from the germline V gene. The CDR3 contains 13 residues. Trimming shortened V by 7 bases and J by 1 base, and 11 bases separated the two germline ends. This chain's CDR3 is CASSRGGNTEAFF. The CDR3 DNA follows: TGTGCCAGCTCCCGGGGAGGGAACACTGAAGCTTTCTTT.

This clone was counted once. The J gene is TRBJ2-7, the V gene TRBV3-1 (or the pseudogene TRBV3-2); D gene ambiguous. Germline-derived CDR1 and CDR2 are LGHDT and YNNKEL (reference sequence). V was trimmed by 0 bases and J by 2 bases, leaving 14 bases between them. This CDR3 comprises 16 residues. As DNA, the CDR3 is TGTGCCAGCAGCCAAGATTTGGATGGGTCACCCTACGAGCAGTACTTC. This translates into CASSQDLDGSPYEQYF.

This clone occurred a few times. This chain links TRBV7-2 with TRBJ2-3; D not resolved. Trimming took off 5 bases at V and 0 bases at J, with 9 bases between the two ends. The CDR3 contains 14 residues. Germline CDR1 reads SGHTA; CDR2 reads FQGNSA. Written as DNA, the CDR3 is TGTGCCAGCAGCCCAACAACTAGCACAGATACGCAGTATTTT. Residues: CASSPTTSTDTQYF.

The chain joins TRBV18 to TRBJ2-2; 9 bases map to TRBD2. V shed 8 bases and J 1 base; nucleotides not matched to a gene: 2. This CDR3 region has 14 residues. Germline CDR1 and CDR2: KGHSH and LQKENI. The CDR3 nucleotides are TGTGCCAGCCCGACTAGCGGGAACACCGGGGAGCTGTTTTTT. It specifies CASPTSGNTGELFF.

With respect to this clone: One end of the junction does not line up with germline, which may come from a read error. DNA of the CDR3: TGTGCCAGCAGCGCCATAGCGGGGGGGGACCGGAGGGACTTC. Its translation is CASSAIAGGDRRDF. The chain uses TRBV7-2 and TRBJ2-7; 11 bases are a match to TRBD2. There are 14 residues in the CDR3. From germline, CDR1 is SGHTA and CDR2 FQGNSA. Supplemented by reference TRBV7-2 and TRBJ2-7, the full variable domain reads GAGVSQSPSNKVTEKGKDVELRCDPISGHTALYWYRQSLGQGLEFLIYFQGNSAPDKSGLPSDRFSAERTGGSVSTLTIQRTQQEDSAVYLCASSAIAGGDRRDFGPGTRLTVT.

This clone came up once. This chain connects TRBV11-3 to TRBJ1-1, with no clear D. There are 14 residues in the CDR3. The V gene lost 1 base and the J gene lost 4 bases, with 10 bases spanning the gap. Germline CDR1 is SGHNT and CDR2 is YENEEA. CDR3 nucleotide sequence: TGTGCCAGCAGCTTAGGCCGGCTGGGCACTGAAGCTTTCTTT. Protein product: CASSLGRLGTEAFF.

The V and J genes are TRBV19 and TRBJ1-1; D is unresolved. CDR3 size: 13 residues. With 0 bases removed from V and 9 bases from J, the gap between germline ends came to 11 bases. CDR1 and CDR2 (germline): LNHDA, SQIVND (reference sequence). The CDR3 region is CASSIDLPRQAFF. The CDR3 nucleotides are TGTGCCAGTAGTATAGATTTACCCCGGCAAGCTTTCTTT.

This rearrangement joins TRBV5-4 to TRBJ1-2, with D uncertain. Per germline, CDR1 SGHNT and CDR2 YYREEE (reference sequence). The ends were cut back, 2 bases at V and 7 bases at J, with 9 bases in the middle. This CDR3 is built from 12 residues. The CDR3 DNA is TGTGCCAGCAGCTTTAGGGCTGGTGGCTACACCTTC. Translating it yields CASSFRAGGYTF. The whole variable domain, remainder taken from reference TRBV5-4 and TRBJ1-2, is ETGVTQSPTHLIKTRGQQVTLRCSSQSGHNTVSWYQQALGQGPQFIFQYYREEENGRGNFPPRFSGLQFPNYSSELNVNALELDDSALYLCASSFRAGGYTFGSGTRLTVV.

Concerning this clone itself: Other DNA variants within this sample encode the same CDR3. The chain employs TRBV27 and TRBJ1-5; D call uncertain. With 2 bases removed from V and 3 bases from J, the gap between germline ends came to 5 bases. The CDR3 extends over 13 amino acids. Looked up from germline, CDR1 is MNHEY and CDR2 is SMNVEV (reference sequence). The DNA of the CDR3 is TGTGCCAGCAGTTTAGGGTTCAATCAGCCCCAGCATTTT. Translated: CASSLGFNQPQHF.

In its sample, this clone was seen once. The chain uses TRBV30 and TRBJ1-1, with D possibly TRBD1 on 6 matching bases. The CDR3 has 14 amino acids. Germline V gives CDR1 GTSNPN, CDR2 SVGIG (reference sequence). The germline V and J ends were trimmed by 1 base and 0 bases, with 9 bases remaining between them. The CDR3 sequence is CAWSEGHLNTEAFF. The CDR3, as DNA: TGTGCCTGGAGTGAGGGACACCTGAACACTGAAGCTTTCTTT.

The V and J genes are TRBV10-1 and TRBJ1-2, with TRBD1 matching over 7 bases. Germline V gene data show CDR1 as WNHNN and CDR2 as SYGVQD (reference sequence). The CDR3 is 13 residues long. Losses at the gene ends were 6 bases for V and 4 bases for J; bases not matched to a gene: 5. Here the CDR3 DNA reads TGCGCCAGCAGGGGACAGCTAACCTATGGCTACACCTTC. Protein product: CASRGQLTYGYTF.

This clone has a single count. The rearrangement joins TRBV5-1 to TRBJ1-1; the D gene is possibly TRBD1 (5 bases). Germline assignment: CDR1 SGHRS and CDR2 YFSETQ. The CDR3 runs 14 residues. Trimming cost V 4 bases and J 2 bases, with 12 bases left between them. The CDR3 here is CASSIQVENTEAFF. The CDR3 DNA follows: TGCGCCAGCAGCATACAGGTGGAAAACACTGAAGCTTTCTTT. The full variable domain, rest sourced from reference TRBV5-1 and TRBJ1-1, is KAGVTQTPRYLIKTRGQQVTLSCSPISGHRSVSWYQQTPGQGLQFLFEYFSETQRNKGNFPGRFSGRQFSNSRSEMNVSTLELGDSALYLCASSIQVENTEAFFGQGTRLTVV.

The chain combines TRBV28 with TRBJ2-3; TRBD1 matches at 10 bases. CDR1 and CDR2 (germline): MDHEN, SYDVKM. The ends lost 5 bases at V and 11 bases at J; junction bases unmatched: 16. The CDR3 is made up of 16 amino acids. This chain's CDR3 is CASSPLGGQGRWRQYF. CDR3 sequence (DNA): TGTGCCAGCAGTCCCCTCGGGGGACAGGGGAGGTGGAGGCAGTATTTT.

The chain links TRBV28 to TRBJ1-2; 8 bases align to TRBD1. The junction had 16 bases not matched to a gene; V was cut back by 8 bases and J by 8 bases. The germline gives CDR1 MDHEN, CDR2 SYDVKM. This CDR3 comprises 15 residues. CDR3 nucleotides: TGTGCCAGCCTTGACGGGACAGGACCTTCGGGGGGCTACACCTTC. This sequence encodes CASLDGTGPSGGYTF.

The sample holds one count of this clone. CDR3 coding DNA: TGTGCCACCCTGGGTTGGAGTCAGCCCCAGCATTTT. Protein: CATLGWSQPQHF. The chain has TRBV19 and TRBJ1-5; D unclear. Germline-derived CDR1 and CDR2 are LNHDA and SQIVND (reference sequence). The CDR3 extends over 12 amino acids. V lost 10 bases to trimming and J lost 6 bases, with 13 bases between them.

This chain links TRBV30 with TRBJ2-1; 10 positions agree with TRBD2. Trimming cost V 2 bases and J 2 bases; bases outside gene matches: 3. Germline V lookup: CDR1 GTSNPN, CDR2 SVGIG (reference sequence). The CDR3 consists of 15 residues. The CDR3 nucleotides are TGTGCCTGGAGTTTAGGACTAGCGGCCTACAATGAGCAGTTCTTC. Translated: CAWSLGLAAYNEQFF.

The V and J genes are TRBV7-2 and TRBJ1-2; possible D gene TRBD1, 5 bases. Trimming stripped 1 base from V and 1 base from J, with 13 bases between. The germline CDR1 and CDR2 sequences are SGHTA and FQGNSA. The CDR3 has 16 residues. The CDR3 DNA is TGTGCCAGCAGCTTAGGGGCAGGGCTTAGTAACTATGGCTACACCTTC. Encoded protein: CASSLGAGLSNYGYTF. Together with reference TRBV7-2 and TRBJ1-2, the CDR3 gives the full variable domain: GAGVSQSPSNKVTEKGKDVELRCDPISGHTALYWYRQSLGQGLEFLIYFQGNSAPDKSGLPSDRFSAERTGGSVSTLTIQRTQQEDSAVYLCASSLGAGLSNYGYTFGSGTRLTVV.